The 6 T cell receptor beta chains listed next were all sequenced from one sample in a study of shared clonotypes between healthy human individuals. The method was immunoSEQ multiplex PCR; TCRdb's version includes in-frame clones alone and lacks a portion of them. The sample lists roughly 2 million clones; approximately 96% were seen once. Sequenced: naive CD4+ T cells sorted from blood. The subset here: CD45RA+ positively selected. The source is a man aged 18 to 29 in good health.

This chain connects TRBV5-1 to TRBJ2-1; 8 nucleotides line up with TRBD2. Germline CDR1 is SGHRS and CDR2 is YFSETQ. This CDR3 contains 15 residues. The ends lost 5 bases at V and 4 bases at J; junction bases unmatched: 8. The CDR3 loop reads CASSSLAESYNEQFF. CDR3 DNA: TGCGCCAGCAGTTCACTAGCGGAAAGTTACAATGAGCAGTTCTTC.

The V call is TRBV30, the J call TRBJ2-7; D is perhaps TRBD2 (7 bases). Germline values: CDR1 GTSNPN, CDR2 SVGIG (reference sequence). Trimming left V 0 bases short and J 5 bases short, with 14 bases between. CDR3 length: 14 residues. The CDR3 reads CAWSVVRGGNEQYF. The CDR3 region has the DNA TGTGCCTGGAGTGTAGTCAGGGGAGGGAACGAGCAGTACTTC.

Worth noting for this clone: Distinct nucleotide sequences in the sample also encode this CDR3. The CDR3 region is CASSPLGTGPYEQYF. DNA of the CDR3: TGTGCCAGCTCACCATTGGGGACGGGACCTTACGAGCAGTACTTC. The chain has TRBV18 and TRBJ2-7, with D perhaps matching TRBD1 or TRBD2 (5 bases each). This CDR3 has 15 amino acids. Germline V gene data show CDR1 as KGHSH and CDR2 as LQKENI. The V gene lost 2 bases and the J gene lost 4 bases, with 15 bases spanning the gap.

This clone has a handful of counts. V usage is TRBV11-2 and J usage is TRBJ1-1; D unresolved. The germline V and J ends were trimmed by 5 bases and 0 bases, with 7 bases remaining between them. The CDR3 extends over 13 amino acids. Germline assignment: CDR1 SGHAT and CDR2 FQNNGV. The CDR3 region is CASSVGMNTEAFF. CDR3 DNA: TGTGCCAGCAGCGTCGGGATGAACACTGAAGCTTTCTTT.

The chain has TRBV30 and TRBJ1-6, with a tentative D call TRBD1 (5 bases). V lost 3 bases to trimming and J lost 9 bases, with 18 bases between them. This CDR3 is built from 15 residues. Germline values: CDR1 GTSNPN, CDR2 SVGIG (reference sequence). CDR3 in amino acids: CAWSAGIGSSSPLHF. CDR3 sequence (DNA): TGTGCCTGGAGCGCAGGGATAGGCTCTTCTTCACCCCTCCACTTT.

V and J are TRBV11-2 and TRBJ2-7; 11 bases align to TRBD1. This CDR3 contains 16 residues. The trim removed 10 bases at V and 3 bases at J, leaving 14 bases unmatched. Germline V gives CDR1 SGHAT, CDR2 FQNNGV. This chain's CDR3 is CATGTGGDLFSYEQYF. Written as DNA, the CDR3 is TGTGCCACCGGGACAGGGGGTGACCTTTTTAGCTACGAGCAGTACTTC. Variable domain in full (rest from reference TRBV11-2 and TRBJ2-7): EAGVAQSPRYKIIEKRQSVAFWCNPISGHATLYWYQQILGQGPKLLIQFQNNGVVDDSQLPKDRFSAERLKGVDSTLKIQPAKLEDSAVYLCATGTGGDLFSYEQYFGPGTRLTVT.